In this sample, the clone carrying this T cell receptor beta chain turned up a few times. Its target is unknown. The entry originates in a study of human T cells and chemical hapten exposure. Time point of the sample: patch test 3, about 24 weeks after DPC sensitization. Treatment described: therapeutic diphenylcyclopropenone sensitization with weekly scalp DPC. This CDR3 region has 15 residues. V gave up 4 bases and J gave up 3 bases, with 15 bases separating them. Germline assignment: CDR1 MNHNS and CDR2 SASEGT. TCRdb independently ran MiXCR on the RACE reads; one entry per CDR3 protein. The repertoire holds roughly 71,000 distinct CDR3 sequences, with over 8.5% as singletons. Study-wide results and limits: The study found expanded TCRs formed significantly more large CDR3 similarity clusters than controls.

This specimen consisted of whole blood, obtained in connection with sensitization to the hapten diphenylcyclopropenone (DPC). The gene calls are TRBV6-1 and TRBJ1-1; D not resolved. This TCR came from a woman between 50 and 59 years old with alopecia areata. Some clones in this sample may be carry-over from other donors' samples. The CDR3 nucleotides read TGTGCCAGCAGTGTGTCGATGGGAGCGGACACTGAAGCTTTCTTT. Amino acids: CASSVSMGADTEAFF.